This T cell receptor (beta chain) was obtained from a study of blood T cell repertoires in COVID-19. Measured with immunoSEQ multiplex PCR; TCRdb has only the in-frame clones, and not every one. The sample lists 200,000 to 300,000 clones; approximately 80% were seen once. The germline CDR1 and CDR2 sequences are SEHNR and FQNEAQ (reference sequence). This CDR3 has 15 residues. Deletions cut 8 bases from V and 10 bases from J, with 21 bases between. The TCR originated in a woman aged 55-69 years with active or convalescent COVID-19. The rearrangement uses TRBV7-9 and TRBJ1-6, with D perhaps matching TRBD1 (5 bases). Sequenced input: peripheral blood. In nucleotides, the CDR3 is TGTGCCAGCCGCCCCGGGGAGGGGATTCAATCACCCCTCCACTTT. It codes for CASRPGEGIQSPLHF.